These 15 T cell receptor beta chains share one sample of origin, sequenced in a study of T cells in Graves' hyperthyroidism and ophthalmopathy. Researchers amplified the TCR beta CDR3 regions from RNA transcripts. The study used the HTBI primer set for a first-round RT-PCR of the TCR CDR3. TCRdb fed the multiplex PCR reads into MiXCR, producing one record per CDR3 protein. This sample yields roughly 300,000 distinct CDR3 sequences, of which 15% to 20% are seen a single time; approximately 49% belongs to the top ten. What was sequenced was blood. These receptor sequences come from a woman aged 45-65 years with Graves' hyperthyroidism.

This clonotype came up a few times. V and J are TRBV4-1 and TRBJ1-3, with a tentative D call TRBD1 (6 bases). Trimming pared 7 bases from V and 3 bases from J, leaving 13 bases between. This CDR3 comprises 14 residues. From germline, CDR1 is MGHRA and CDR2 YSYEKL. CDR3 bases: TGCGCCAGCACCCTACAGGGAAGTGGAAACACCATATATTTT. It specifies CASTLQGSGNTIYF.

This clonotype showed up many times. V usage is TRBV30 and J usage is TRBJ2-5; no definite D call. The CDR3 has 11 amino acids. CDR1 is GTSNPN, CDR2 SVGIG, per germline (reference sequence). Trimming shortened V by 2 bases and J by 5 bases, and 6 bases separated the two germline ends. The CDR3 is CAWSSVETQYF. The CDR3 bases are TGTGCCTGGAGTTCGGTGGAGACCCAGTACTTC.

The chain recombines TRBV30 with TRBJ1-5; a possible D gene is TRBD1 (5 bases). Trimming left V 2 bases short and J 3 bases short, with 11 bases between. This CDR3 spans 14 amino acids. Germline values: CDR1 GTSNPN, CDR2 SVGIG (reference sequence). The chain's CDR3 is CAWSRGQTNQPQHF. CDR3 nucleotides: TGTGCCTGGAGTCGAGGACAAACCAATCAGCCCCAGCATTTT.

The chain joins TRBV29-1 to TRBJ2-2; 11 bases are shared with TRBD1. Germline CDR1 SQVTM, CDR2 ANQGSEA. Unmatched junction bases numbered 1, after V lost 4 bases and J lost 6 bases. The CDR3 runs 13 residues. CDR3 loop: CSVVGQGAGELFF. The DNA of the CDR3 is TGCAGCGTTGTGGGACAGGGGGCCGGGGAGCTGTTTTTT.

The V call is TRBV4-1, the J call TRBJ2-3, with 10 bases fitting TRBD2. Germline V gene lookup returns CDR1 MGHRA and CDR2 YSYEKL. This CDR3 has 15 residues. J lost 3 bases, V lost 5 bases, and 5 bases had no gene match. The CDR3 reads CASSVERGGTDTQYF. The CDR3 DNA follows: TGCGCCAGCAGCGTCGAGCGGGGGGGTACAGATACGCAGTATTTT.

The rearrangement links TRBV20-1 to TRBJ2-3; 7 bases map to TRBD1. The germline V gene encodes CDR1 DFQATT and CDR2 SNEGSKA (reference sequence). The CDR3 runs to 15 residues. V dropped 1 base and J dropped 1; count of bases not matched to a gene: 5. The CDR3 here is CSARGSGTGTDTQYF. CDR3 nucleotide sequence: TGCAGTGCTAGAGGGTCCGGGACAGGCACAGATACGCAGTATTTT.

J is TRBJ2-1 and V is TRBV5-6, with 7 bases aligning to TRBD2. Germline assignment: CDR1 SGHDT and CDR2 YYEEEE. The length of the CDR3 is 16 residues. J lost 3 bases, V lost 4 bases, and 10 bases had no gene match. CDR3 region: CASSRGGGGNYNEQFF. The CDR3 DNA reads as TGTGCCAGCAGCCGGGGCGGCGGGGGTAACTACAATGAGCAGTTCTTC.

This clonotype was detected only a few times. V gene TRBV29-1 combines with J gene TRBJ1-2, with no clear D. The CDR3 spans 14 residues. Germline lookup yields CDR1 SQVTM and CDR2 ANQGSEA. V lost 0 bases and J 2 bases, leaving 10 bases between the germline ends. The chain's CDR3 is CSVEDPLENYGYTF. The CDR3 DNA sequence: TGCAGCGTTGAAGATCCTCTTGAAAACTATGGCTACACCTTC.

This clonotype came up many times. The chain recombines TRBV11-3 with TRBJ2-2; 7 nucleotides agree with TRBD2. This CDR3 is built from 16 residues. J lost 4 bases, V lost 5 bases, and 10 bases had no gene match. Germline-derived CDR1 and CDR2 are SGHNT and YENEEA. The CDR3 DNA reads TGTGCCAGCAGCGCCGAGGGCGGGAGTCCCACCGGGGAGCTGTTTTTT. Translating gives CASSAEGGSPTGELFF. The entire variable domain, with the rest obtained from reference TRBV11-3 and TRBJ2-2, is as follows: EAGVVQSPRYKIIEKKQPVAFWCNPISGHNTLYWYLQNLGQGPELLIRYENEEAVDDSQLPKDRFSAERLKGVDSTLKIQPAELGDSAVYLCASSAEGGSPTGELFFGEGSRLTVL.

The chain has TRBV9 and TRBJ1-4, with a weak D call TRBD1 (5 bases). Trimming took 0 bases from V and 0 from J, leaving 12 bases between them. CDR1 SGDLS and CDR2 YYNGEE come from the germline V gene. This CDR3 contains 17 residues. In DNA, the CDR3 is TGTGCCAGCAGCGTAGGCCCAGGGAGGACAACTAATGAAAAACTGTTTTTT. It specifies CASSVGPGRTTNEKLFF.

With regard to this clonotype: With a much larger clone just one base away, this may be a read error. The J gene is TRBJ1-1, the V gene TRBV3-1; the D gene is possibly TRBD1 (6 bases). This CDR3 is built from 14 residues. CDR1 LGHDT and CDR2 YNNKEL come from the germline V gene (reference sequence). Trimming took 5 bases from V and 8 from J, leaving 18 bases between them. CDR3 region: CASSKRQAYGEAFF. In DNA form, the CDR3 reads TGTGCCAGCAGCAAGAGACAGGCTTACGGGGAAGCTTTCTTT.

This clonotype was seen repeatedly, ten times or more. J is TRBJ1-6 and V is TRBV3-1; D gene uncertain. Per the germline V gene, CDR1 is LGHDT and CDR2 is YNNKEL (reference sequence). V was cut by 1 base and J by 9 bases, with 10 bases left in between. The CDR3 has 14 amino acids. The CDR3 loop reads CASSQGGRISPLHF. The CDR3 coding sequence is TGTGCCAGCAGCCAAGGAGGCAGGATTTCACCCCTCCACTTT.

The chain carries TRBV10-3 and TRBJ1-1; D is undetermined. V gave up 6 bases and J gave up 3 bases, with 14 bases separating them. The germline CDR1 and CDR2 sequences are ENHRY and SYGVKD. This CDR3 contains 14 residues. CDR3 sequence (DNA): TGTGCCATCAGCGGATTAGACACGGACACTGAAGCTTTCTTT. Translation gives CAISGLDTDTEAFF.

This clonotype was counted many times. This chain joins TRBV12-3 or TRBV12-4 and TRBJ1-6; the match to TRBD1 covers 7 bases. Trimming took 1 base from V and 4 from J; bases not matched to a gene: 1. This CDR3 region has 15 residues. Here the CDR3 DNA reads TGTGCCAGCAGTTTAGGGGACAGATATAATTCACCCCTCCACTTT. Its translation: CASSLGDRYNSPLHF.

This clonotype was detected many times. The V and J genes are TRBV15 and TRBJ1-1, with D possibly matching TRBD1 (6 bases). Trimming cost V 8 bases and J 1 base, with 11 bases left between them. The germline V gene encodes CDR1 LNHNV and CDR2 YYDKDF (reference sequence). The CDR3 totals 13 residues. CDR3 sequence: CATDQGQNTEAFF. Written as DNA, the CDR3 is TGTGCCACCGATCAGGGACAGAACACTGAAGCTTTCTTT.